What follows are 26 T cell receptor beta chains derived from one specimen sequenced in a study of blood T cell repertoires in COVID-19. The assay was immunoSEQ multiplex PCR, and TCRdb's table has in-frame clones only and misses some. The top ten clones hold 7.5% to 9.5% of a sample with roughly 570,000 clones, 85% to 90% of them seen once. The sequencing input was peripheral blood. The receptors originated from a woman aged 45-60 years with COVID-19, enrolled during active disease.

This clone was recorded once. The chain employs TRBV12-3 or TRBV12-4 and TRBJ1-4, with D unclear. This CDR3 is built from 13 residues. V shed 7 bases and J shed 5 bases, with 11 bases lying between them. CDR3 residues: CASTFWENEKLFF. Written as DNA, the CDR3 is TGTGCCAGCACTTTCTGGGAGAATGAAAAACTGTTTTTT.

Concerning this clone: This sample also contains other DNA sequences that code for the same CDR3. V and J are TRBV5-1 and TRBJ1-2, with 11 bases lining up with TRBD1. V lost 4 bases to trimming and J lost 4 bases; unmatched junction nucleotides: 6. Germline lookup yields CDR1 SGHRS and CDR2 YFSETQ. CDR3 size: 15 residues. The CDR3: CASSPGQGAFYGYTF. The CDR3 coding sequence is TGCGCCAGCAGCCCCGGACAGGGGGCCTTCTATGGCTACACCTTC. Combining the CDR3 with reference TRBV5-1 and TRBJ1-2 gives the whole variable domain KAGVTQTPRYLIKTRGQQVTLSCSPISGHRSVSWYQQTPGQGLQFLFEYFSETQRNKGNFPGRFSGRQFSNSRSEMNVSTLELGDSALYLCASSPGQGAFYGYTFGSGTRLTVV.

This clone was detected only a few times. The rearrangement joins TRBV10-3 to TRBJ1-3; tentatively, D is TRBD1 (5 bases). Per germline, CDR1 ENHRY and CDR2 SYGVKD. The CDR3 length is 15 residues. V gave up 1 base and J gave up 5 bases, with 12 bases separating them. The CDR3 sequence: CAISELGASRNTIYF. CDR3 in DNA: TGTGCCATCAGTGAGTTAGGGGCCTCAAGAAACACCATATATTTT.

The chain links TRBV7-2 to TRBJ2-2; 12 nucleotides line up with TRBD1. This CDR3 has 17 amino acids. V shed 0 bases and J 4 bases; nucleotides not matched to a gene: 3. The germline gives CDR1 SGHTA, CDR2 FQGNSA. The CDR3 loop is CASSLAGQGAVTGELFF. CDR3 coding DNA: TGTGCCAGCAGCTTAGCGGGACAGGGGGCAGTCACCGGGGAGCTGTTTTTT. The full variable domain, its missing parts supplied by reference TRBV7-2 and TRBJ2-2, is GAGVSQSPSNKVTEKGKDVELRCDPISGHTALYWYRQSLGQGLEFLIYFQGNSAPDKSGLPSDRFSAERTGGSVSTLTIQRTQQEDSAVYLCASSLAGQGAVTGELFFGEGSRLTVL.

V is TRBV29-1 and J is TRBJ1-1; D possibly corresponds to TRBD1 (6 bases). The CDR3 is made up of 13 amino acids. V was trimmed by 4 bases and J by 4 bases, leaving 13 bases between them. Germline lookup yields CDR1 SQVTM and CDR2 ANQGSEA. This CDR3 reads CSVGGGPGTEAFF. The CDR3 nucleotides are TGCAGCGTTGGGGGGGGGCCCGGCACTGAAGCTTTCTTT. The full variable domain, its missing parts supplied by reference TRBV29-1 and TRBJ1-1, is SAVISQKPSRDICQRGTSLTIQCQVDSQVTMMFWYRQQPGQSLTLIATANQGSEATYESGFVIDKFPISRPNLTFSTLTVSNMSPEDSSIYLCSVGGGPGTEAFFGQGTRLTVV.

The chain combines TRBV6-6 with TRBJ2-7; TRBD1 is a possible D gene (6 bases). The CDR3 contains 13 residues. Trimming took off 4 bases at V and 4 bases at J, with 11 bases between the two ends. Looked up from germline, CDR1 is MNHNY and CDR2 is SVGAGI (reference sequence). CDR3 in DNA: TGTGCCAGCAGTTTTCCAGGGGCGTACGAGCAGTACTTC. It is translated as CASSFPGAYEQYF.

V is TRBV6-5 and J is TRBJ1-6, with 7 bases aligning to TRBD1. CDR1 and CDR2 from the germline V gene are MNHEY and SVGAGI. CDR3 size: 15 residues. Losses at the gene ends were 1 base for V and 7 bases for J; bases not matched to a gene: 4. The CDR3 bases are TGTGCCAGCAGTTACTTAACAGGGGCGAATTCACCCCTCCACTTT. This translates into CASSYLTGANSPLHF.

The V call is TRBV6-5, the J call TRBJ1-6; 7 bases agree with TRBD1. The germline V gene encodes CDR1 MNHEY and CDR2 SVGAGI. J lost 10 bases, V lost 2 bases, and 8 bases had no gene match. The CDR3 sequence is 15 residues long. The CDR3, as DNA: TGTGCCAGCAGTTACCTCACAGGGGATGACTCACCCCTCCACTTT. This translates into CASSYLTGDDSPLHF.

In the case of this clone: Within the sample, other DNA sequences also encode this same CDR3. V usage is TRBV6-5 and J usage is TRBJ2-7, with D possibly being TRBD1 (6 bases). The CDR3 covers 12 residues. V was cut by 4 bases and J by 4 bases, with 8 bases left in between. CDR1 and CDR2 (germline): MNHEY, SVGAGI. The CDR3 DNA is TGTGCCAGCAGTTCTCAGGGGTACGAGCAGTACTTC. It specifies CASSSQGYEQYF.

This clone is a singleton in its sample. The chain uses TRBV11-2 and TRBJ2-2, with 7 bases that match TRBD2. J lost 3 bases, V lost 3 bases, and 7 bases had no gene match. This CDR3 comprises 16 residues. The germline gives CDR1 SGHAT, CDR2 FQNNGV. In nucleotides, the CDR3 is TGTGCCAGCAGCTTTCGTGGGGGGAGGGACACCGGGGAGCTGTTTTTT. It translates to CASSFRGGRDTGELFF.

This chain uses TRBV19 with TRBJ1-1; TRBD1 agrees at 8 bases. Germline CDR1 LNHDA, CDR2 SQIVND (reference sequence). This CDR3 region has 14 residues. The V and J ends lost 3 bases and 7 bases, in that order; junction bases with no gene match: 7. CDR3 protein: CASSIKQGGNEAFF. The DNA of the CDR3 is TGTGCCAGTAGTATCAAACAGGGGGGAAATGAAGCTTTCTTT.

This CDR3 reads CASSGPGYREGGNQPQHF. CDR3 DNA: TGTGCCAGTAGTGGTCCAGGTTATAGGGAGGGAGGCAATCAGCCCCAGCATTTT. The chain has TRBV19 and TRBJ1-5; no reliable D call. The CDR3 consists of 18 residues. V lost 5 bases, J lost 2 bases, and 22 bases lay in between. Germline V gene sequence: CDR1 LNHDA, CDR2 SQIVND (reference sequence).

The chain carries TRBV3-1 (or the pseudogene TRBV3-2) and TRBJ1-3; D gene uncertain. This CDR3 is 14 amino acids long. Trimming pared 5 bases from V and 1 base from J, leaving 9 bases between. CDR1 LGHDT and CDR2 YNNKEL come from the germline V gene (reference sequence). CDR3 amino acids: CASSIRGSGNTIYF. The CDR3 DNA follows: TGTGCCAGCAGCATCCGGGGATCTGGAAACACCATATATTTT.

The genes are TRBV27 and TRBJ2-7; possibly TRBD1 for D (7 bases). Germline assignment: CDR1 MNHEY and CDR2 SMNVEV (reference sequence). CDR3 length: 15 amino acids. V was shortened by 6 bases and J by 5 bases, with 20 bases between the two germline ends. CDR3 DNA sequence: TGTGCCAGCAGCCCAGGGGGAGGCCTAGAGAACGAGCAGTACTTC. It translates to CASSPGGGLENEQYF.

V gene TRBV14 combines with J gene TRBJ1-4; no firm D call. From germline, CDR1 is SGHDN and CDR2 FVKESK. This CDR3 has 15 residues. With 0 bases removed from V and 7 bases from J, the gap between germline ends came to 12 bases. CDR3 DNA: TGTGCCAGCAGCCAAGATGCACGGTGGAGTGAAAAACTGTTTTTT. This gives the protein CASSQDARWSEKLFF.

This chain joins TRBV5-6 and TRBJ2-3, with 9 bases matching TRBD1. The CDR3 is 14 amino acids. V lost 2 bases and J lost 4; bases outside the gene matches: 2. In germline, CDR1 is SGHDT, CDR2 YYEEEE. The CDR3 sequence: CASSFGTGSDTQYF. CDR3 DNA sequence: TGTGCCAGCAGCTTCGGGACAGGGTCAGATACGCAGTATTTT.

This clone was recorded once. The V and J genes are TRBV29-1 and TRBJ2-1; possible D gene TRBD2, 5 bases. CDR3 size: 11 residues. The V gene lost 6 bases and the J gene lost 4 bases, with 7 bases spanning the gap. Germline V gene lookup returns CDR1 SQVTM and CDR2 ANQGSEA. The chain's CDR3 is CSVEVYNEQFF. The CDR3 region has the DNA TGCAGCGTGGAGGTATACAATGAGCAGTTCTTC.

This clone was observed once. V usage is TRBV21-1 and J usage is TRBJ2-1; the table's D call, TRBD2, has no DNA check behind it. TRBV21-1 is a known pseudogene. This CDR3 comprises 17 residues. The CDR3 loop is CASSKVTPEGTYNEQFF. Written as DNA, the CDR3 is TGTGCCAGCAGCAAAGTAACCCCGGAGGGAACTTACAATGAGCAGTTCTTC.

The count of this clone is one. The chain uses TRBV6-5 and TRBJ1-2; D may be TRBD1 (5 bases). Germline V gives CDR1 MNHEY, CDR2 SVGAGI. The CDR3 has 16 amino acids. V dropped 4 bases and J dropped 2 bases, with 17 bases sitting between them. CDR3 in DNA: TGTGCCAGCAGTTCCGTTGGGCAGGGCAGAAACTATGGCTACACCTTC. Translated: CASSSVGQGRNYGYTF.

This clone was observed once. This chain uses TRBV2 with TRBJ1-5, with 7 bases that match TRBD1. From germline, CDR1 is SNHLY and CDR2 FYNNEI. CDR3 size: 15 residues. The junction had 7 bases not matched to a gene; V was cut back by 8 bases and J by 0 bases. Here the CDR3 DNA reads TGTGCCAGCGAGGGACAGCCATATAGCAATCAGCCCCAGCATTTT. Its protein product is CASEGQPYSNQPQHF.

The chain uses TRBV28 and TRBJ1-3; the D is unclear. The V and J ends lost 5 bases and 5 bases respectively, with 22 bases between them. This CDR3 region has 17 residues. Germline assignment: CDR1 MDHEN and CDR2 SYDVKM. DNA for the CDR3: TGTGCCAGCAGTCCGCCCGGAGCCAGTGGTGATCGAAACACCATATATTTT. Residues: CASSPPGASGDRNTIYF.

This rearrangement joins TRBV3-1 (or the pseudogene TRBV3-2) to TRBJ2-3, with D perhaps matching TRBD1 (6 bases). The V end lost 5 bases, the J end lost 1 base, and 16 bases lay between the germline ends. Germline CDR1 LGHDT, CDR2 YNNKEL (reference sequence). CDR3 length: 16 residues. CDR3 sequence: CASSTTRAGGTDTQYF. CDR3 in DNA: TGTGCCAGCAGCACCACCAGGGCAGGGGGCACAGATACGCAGTATTTT.

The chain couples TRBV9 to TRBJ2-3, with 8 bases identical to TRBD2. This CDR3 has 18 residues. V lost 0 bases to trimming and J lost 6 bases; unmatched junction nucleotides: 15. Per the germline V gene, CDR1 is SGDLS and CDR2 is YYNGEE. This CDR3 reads CASSVAQGGGGRWDTQYF. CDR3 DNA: TGTGCCAGCAGCGTAGCTCAGGGCGGTGGCGGGAGGTGGGATACGCAGTATTTT.

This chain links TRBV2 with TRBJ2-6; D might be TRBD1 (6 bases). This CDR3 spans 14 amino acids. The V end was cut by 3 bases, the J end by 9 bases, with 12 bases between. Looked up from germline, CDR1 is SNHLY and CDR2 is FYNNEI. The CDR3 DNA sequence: TGTGCCAGCAGTGATGGTCAGGGGAGCAACGTCCTGACTTTC. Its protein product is CASSDGQGSNVLTF. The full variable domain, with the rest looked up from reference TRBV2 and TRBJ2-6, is EPEVTQTPSHQVTQMGQEVILRCVPISNHLYFYWYRQILGQKVEFLVSFYNNEISEKSEIFDDQFSVERPDGSNFTLKIRSTKLEDSAMYFCASSDGQGSNVLTFGAGSRLTVL.

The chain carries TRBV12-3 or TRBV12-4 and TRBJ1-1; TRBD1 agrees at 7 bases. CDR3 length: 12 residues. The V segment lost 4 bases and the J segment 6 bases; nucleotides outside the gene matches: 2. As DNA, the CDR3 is TGTGCCAGCAGTTCCCAGGGGGCTGAAGCTTTCTTT. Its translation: CASSSQGAEAFF.

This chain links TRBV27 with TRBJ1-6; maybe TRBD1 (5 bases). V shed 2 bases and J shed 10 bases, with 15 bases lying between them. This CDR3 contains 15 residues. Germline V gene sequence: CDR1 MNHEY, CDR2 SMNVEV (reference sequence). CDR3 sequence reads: CASSLDWGGNSPLHF. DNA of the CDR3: TGTGCCAGCAGTTTAGATTGGGGGGGTAACTCACCCCTCCACTTT.